This T cell receptor (beta chain) was sequenced for a study of T-cell reconstitution after alpha-beta-depleted transplantation in children. Using unique molecular identifiers, the investigators prepared the TCRbeta library. TCRdb ran MiXCR on the PCR reads and lists one entry per CDR3 protein. Of roughly 570,000 distinct CDR3 sequences listed, 27% were seen once; the top ten hold around a third. A note on this clonotype: Its antigen is unidentified.

Germline assignment: CDR1 DFQATT and CDR2 SNEGSKA (reference sequence). The CDR3 is 10 amino acids. Study-wide results and caveats: Hyperexpanded clones declined; after one year, newly produced T cells mostly supplied diversity.

Source: PBMCs, taken before TCRalphabeta/CD19-depleted stem cell transplant. The chain joins TRBV20-1 to TRBJ2-3; D remains unclear. The receptor comes from a boy in the first two years of life with Wiskott-Aldrich syndrome, due to receive a stem cell transplant. The CDR3 DNA reads TGCAGCCCTAGTCAAAATACGCAGTATTTT. Protein sequence: CSPSQNTQYF.